This TCR beta chain appears in the sequencing data of a study of shared T cell receptors in the human thymus. CDR3 length: 19 amino acids. Looked up from germline, CDR1 is MGHRA and CDR2 is YSYEKL. J was trimmed by 3 bases and V by 1 base; bases with no gene match: 14. Generated by immunoSEQ multiplex PCR, the TCRdb table keeps only in-frame clones and is missing some. The data hold 550,000 to 800,000 clones, with approximately 83% observed a single time. These same records also appear under a second study, on human thymus T cells. This second report adds: The source of the thymus tissue was resections taken during corrective heart surgery.

Sample: thymocytes. The TCR comes from a girl under three years old with a congenital heart defect. The rearrangement uses TRBV4-1 and TRBJ1-5; 8 nucleotides agree with TRBD1. The CDR3 nucleotides are TGCGCCAGCAGCCAAGGAGAGTCAGGGGGCGGGTGGAACAATCAGCCCCAGCATTTT. Translation gives CASSQGESGGGWNNQPQHF.